A selection of T cell receptor beta chains follows, all from one sample in a study of T cells in Graves' hyperthyroidism and ophthalmopathy. Each CDR3 protein is one row after TCRdb ran MiXCR on the multiplex PCR reads. The sample lists about 330,000 distinct CDR3 sequences, about an eighth occurring once. Sequenced input: blood. All receptors come from a middle-aged woman with Graves' ophthalmopathy. CDR3s include the opening cysteine and the closing phenylalanine or tryptophan. A D gene is named only where the DNA matches it firmly. The size field is filled for only some rows; it gives once, few, many or a size class.

D gene	clone size	V gene	J gene	CDR3 DNA	CDR3 protein
TRBD2	many	TRBV12-3/TRBV12-4	TRBJ2-3	TGTGCCAGCAGTTTACGTCTAGCGGAGCGCACAGATACGCAGTATTTT	CASSLRLAERTDTQYF
.	.	TRBV5-6	TRBJ2-5	TGTGCCAGCAGCTTGGAGGGGACGGGGGAGGAGACCCAGTACTTC	CASSLEGTGEETQYF
.	few	TRBV7-2	TRBJ2-7	TGTGCCAGCAGCTTAGGTGTCCTTTACGGGCAGTACTTC	CASSLGVLYGQYF
.	many	TRBV2	TRBJ2-7	TGTGCCAGCAGTGATCTTAGCTCCTACGAGCAGTACTTC	CASSDLSSYEQYF
TRBD1	.	TRBV20-1	TRBJ2-7	TGCAGTGCTCCTGGGACAGCCTACGAGCAGTACTTC	CSAPGTAYEQYF
.	many	TRBV2	TRBJ2-5	TGTGCCAGCAGGAAGGAGGGGGGGCCACTGGAGACCCAGTACTTC	CASRKEGGPLETQYF
.	many	TRBV29-1	TRBJ1-2	TGCAGCGTTGAAGACAGAGACTATGGCTACACCTTC	CSVEDRDYGYTF
.	many	TRBV6-1	TRBJ1-1	TGTGCCAGCACATTTGGGGGGCTTTGGAGCACTGAAGCTTTCTTT	CASTFGGLWSTEAFF
.	few	TRBV20-1	TRBJ2-7	TGCAGTGTCCCCAGAGGGGGGAGTGGCTCCTACGAGCAGTACTTC	CSVPRGGSGSYEQYF
TRBD1	many	TRBV27	TRBJ2-7	TGTGCCAGCAGTCAACCGACAGGGACGGTGCCCTACGAGCAGTACTTC	CASSQPTGTVPYEQYF
.	many	TRBV18	TRBJ1-1	TGTGCCAGCTCACCAATTCACACGAACACTGAAGCTTTCTTT	CASSPIHTNTEAFF
TRBD1	.	TRBV10-1	TRBJ2-5	TGCGCCAGCAGTCCCGGGACAGGGGGTGCAGAGACCCAGTACTTC	CASSPGTGGAETQYF
.	many	TRBV2	TRBJ2-7	TGTGCCAGCAGTGAACGGGGGCCTCCCTCCTACGAGCAGTACTTC	CASSERGPPSYEQYF
TRBD1	many	TRBV19	TRBJ2-2	TGTGCCAGCCGGGACAGGGGGATGTCCGGGGAGCTGTTTTTT	CASRDRGMSGELFF
.	few	TRBV29-1	TRBJ1-3	TGCAGCGTTGAAGTTTTGAGGACGGCGTCTGGAAACACCATATATTTT	CSVEVLRTASGNTIYF
TRBD1	few	TRBV7-9	TRBJ1-5	TGTGCCAGCAGCTTCGACAGGGGGAACGATCAGCCCCAGCATTTT	CASSFDRGNDQPQHF
TRBD2	few	TRBV11-3	TRBJ2-1	TGTGCCAGCAGCTCGCGATCTAGCGGGGGGAGGAATGAGCAGTTCTTC	CASSSRSSGGRNEQFF
.	.	TRBV15	TRBJ2-5	TGTGCCACCAGCAGAGATATCAGCGAGACCCAGTACTTC	CATSRDISETQYF
.	.	TRBV15	TRBJ2-1	TGTGCCACCAGCAGAGTTTCTGGCAGGGGACAGTTCTTC	CATSRVSGRGQFF
.	.	TRBV9	TRBJ1-1	TGTGCCAGCAGCGTAGGGTTCGAGTGGTGGGCTTTCTTT	CASSVGFEWWAFF
.	many	TRBV10-1	TRBJ1-1	TGCGCCACGATGCGGGGGCCTACGGAGAACACTGAAGCTTTCTTT	CATMRGPTENTEAFF
.	few	TRBV5-1	TRBJ2-7	TGCGCCAGCAGCCCGACAGGAAGCGAGCAGTACTTC	CASSPTGSEQYF
.	.	TRBV5-6	TRBJ2-7	TGTGCCAGCAGCTTGTTGGCGGTAGCGGCGGACGAGCAGTACTTC	CASSLLAVAADEQYF
.	.	TRBV15	TRBJ2-7	TGTGCCACCGGCAGATCAGCCTCCTACGAGCAGTACTTC	CATGRSASYEQYF
TRBD2	many	TRBV9	TRBJ2-1	TGTGCCAGCAGCGCTACCGGGACTAGCGGAGCCTACAATGAGCAGTTCTTC	CASSATGTSGAYNEQFF
.	.	TRBV6-5	TRBJ2-1	TGTGCCAGCAGTTACTCGACTAGGGGGCACAATGAGCAGTTCTTC	CASSYSTRGHNEQFF
.	.	TRBV5-1	TRBJ2-7	TGCGCCAGCAGCTTTTCGCAGGGGAGGTACGAGCAGTACTTC	CASSFSQGRYEQYF
.	many	TRBV20-1	TRBJ2-3	TGCAGTACGGGTGGGACAGATACGCAGTATTTT	CSTGGTDTQYF
.	many	TRBV19	TRBJ1-2	TGTGCCAGTACCTCAGGAGCAGTTTATGGCTACACCTTC	CASTSGAVYGYTF
.	many	TRBV11-2	TRBJ1-3	TGTGCCAGCAGCTTATTAGTTGGGAACACCATATATTTT	CASSLLVGNTIYF
TRBD1	many	TRBV12-3/TRBV12-4	TRBJ1-4	TGTGCCAGCTCCGGGACAGCTAATGAAAAACTGTTTTTT	CASSGTANEKLFF
.	few	TRBV20-1	TRBJ2-3	TGCAGTTCTCTTAAGGCGGGCAAACCTAGCACAGATACGCAGTATTTT	CSSLKAGKPSTDTQYF
.	few	TRBV9	TRBJ1-2	TGTGCCAGCAGCGTAGACCCAGGGGTGGGCTATGGCTACACCTTC	CASSVDPGVGYGYTF
.	many	TRBV28	TRBJ1-2	TGTGCCAGCAGCCCGGCGGGTAACTATGGCTACACCTTC	CASSPAGNYGYTF
.	many	TRBV7-9	TRBJ1-1	TGTGCCAGCAGCTCCCCACCTATGAACACTGAAGCTTTCTTT	CASSSPPMNTEAFF
TRBD2	many	TRBV2	TRBJ2-3	TGTGCCAGCAGTGAAGTTGGACTAGCGGAAACGACAATGGATACGCAGTATTTT	CASSEVGLAETTMDTQYF
.	.	TRBV7-9	TRBJ1-3	TGTGCCAGCAGGCCGCCGGGACAAAGAATTAATGGAAACACCATATATTTT	CASRPPGQRINGNTIYF
.	many	TRBV6-6	TRBJ2-3	TGTGCCAGCAGTTACTACCGAGGGGCAGATACGCAGTATTTT	CASSYYRGADTQYF
TRBD2	many	TRBV28	TRBJ2-5	TGTGCCAGCAGCCCCGACCGTGGTAGCGGGCGCCAAGAGACCCAGTACTTC	CASSPDRGSGRQETQYF
.	many	TRBV19	TRBJ2-1	TGTGCCAGTAGTATATCACATGCCTACAATGAGCAGTTCTTC	CASSISHAYNEQFF
.	many	TRBV15	TRBJ2-3	TGTGCCACCAGCAGAGATGGGGGGACAGCTGCGCAGTATTTT	CATSRDGGTAAQYF